This T cell receptor beta chain was found in a study of beta chain features in type 1 diabetes. CDR3 length equals 14 residues. The V gene's germline CDR1 is LGHNA and CDR2 YSLEER. V lost 0 bases and J lost 4, with 9 bases in between. Notes on this clone: The antigen is unknown.

Every isolated RNA sample was fully reverse transcribed, so sequencing captured expressed TCRB transcripts. TCRdb keeps only in-frame clones here, not all; method: immunoSEQ multiplex PCR. This table holds 500,000 to 800,000 clones, roughly 12% found once. Broader study findings: There was a moderate but significant shortening of TCRB CDR3s in all four CD4+ subsets of Type 1 diabetes patients.

It was via CD45RO/CCR7/CD25/CD127/CD95/CD27 that CD4+ naive, central memory, regulatory and stem cell-like memory cells were sorted. The V and J genes are TRBV4-3 and TRBJ2-5, with D perhaps TRBD2 (5 bases). The sequence was collected from a man between 25 and 39 years old with type 1 diabetes. The sequenced material came from naive CD4+ T cells from blood. Here the CDR3 reads CASSQDGTRETQYF. CDR3 DNA sequence: TGCGCCAGCAGCCAAGATGGAACTAGAGAGACCCAGTACTTC.